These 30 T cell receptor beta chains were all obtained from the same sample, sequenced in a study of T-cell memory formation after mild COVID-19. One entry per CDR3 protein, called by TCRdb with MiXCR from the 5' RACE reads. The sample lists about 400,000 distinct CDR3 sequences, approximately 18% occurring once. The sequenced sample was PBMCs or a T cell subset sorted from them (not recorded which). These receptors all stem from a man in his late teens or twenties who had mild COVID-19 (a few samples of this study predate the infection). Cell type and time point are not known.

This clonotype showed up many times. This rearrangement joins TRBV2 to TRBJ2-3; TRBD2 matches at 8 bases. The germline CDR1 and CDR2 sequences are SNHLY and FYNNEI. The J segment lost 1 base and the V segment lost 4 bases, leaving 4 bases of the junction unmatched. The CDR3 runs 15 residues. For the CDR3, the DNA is TGTGCCAGCAGTGTCGGGCGGGGGGGCACAGATACGCAGTATTTT. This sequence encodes CASSVGRGGTDTQYF.

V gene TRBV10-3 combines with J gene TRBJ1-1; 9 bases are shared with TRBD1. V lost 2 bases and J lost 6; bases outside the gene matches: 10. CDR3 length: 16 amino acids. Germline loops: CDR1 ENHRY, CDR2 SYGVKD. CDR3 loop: CAISEIMGQGGSEAFF. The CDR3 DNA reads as TGTGCCATCAGTGAGATCATGGGACAGGGAGGGTCTGAAGCTTTCTTT.

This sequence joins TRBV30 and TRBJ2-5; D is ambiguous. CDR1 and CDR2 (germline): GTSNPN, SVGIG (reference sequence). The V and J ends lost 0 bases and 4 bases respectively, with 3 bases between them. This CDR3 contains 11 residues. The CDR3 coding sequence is TGTGCCTGGAGTGTAGGAGAGACCCAGTACTTC. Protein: CAWSVGETQYF.

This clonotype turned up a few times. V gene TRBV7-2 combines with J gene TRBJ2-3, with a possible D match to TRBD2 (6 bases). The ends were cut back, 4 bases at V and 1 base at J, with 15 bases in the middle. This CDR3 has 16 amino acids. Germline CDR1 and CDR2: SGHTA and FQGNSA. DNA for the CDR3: TGTGCCAGCAGCTCCCGACTCGCGGGGCGCACAGATACGCAGTATTTT. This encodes CASSSRLAGRTDTQYF. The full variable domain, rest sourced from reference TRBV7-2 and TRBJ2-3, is GAGVSQSPSNKVTEKGKDVELRCDPISGHTALYWYRQSLGQGLEFLIYFQGNSAPDKSGLPSDRFSAERTGGSVSTLTIQRTQQEDSAVYLCASSSRLAGRTDTQYFGPGTRLTVL.

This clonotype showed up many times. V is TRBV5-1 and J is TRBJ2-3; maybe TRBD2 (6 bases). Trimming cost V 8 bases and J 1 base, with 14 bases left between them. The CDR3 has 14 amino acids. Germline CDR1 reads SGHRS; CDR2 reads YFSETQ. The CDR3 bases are TGCGCCAGTTCCGGGGGACGGGGCACAGATACGCAGTATTTT. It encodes CASSGGRGTDTQYF.

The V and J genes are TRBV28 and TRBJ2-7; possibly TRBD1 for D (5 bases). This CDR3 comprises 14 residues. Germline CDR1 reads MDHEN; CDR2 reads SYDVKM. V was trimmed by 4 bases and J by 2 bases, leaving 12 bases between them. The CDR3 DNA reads TGTGCCAGCAGTTCGCCAGGGATTACCTACGAGCAGTACGTC. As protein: CASSSPGITYEQYV.

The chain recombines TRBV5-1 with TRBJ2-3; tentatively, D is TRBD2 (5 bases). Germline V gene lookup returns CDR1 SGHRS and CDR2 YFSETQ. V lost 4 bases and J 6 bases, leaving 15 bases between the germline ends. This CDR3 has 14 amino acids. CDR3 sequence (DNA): TGCGCCAGCAGCGGAGGCGGCGTGGGCGATACGCAGTATTTT. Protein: CASSGGGVGDTQYF.

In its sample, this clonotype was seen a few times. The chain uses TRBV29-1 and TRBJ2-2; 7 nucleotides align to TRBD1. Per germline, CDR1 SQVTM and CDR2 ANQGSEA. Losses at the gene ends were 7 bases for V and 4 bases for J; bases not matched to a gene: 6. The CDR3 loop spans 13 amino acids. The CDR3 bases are TGCAGCGCTGACAGGGTTGGCACCGGGGAGCTGTTTTTT. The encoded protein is CSADRVGTGELFF.

The CDR3 loop reads CASSSPRAGGSYEQYV. CDR3 in DNA: TGTGCCAGCAGCTCGCCGCGAGCGGGAGGCTCCTACGAGCAGTACGTC. This sequence joins TRBV11-2 and TRBJ2-7; 9 bases line up with TRBD2. The V and J ends lost 4 bases and 0 bases, in that order; junction bases with no gene match: 7. The CDR3 consists of 16 residues. Germline CDR1 is SGHAT and CDR2 is FQNNGV.

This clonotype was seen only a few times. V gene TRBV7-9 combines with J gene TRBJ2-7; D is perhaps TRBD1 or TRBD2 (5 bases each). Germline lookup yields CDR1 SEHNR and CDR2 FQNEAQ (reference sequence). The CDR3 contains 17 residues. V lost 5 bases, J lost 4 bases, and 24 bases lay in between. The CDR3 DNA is TGTGCCAGCAGCACCCCGGTCCTCCGGGACCGGATATACGAGCAGTACTTC. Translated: CASSTPVLRDRIYEQYF.

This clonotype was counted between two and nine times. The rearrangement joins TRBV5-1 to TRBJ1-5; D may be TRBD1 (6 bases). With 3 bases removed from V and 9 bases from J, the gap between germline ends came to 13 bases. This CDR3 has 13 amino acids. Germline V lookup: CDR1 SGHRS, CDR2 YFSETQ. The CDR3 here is CASSSSWGRPQHF. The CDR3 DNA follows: TGCGCCAGCAGCTCGTCTTGGGGGCGGCCCCAGCATTTT.

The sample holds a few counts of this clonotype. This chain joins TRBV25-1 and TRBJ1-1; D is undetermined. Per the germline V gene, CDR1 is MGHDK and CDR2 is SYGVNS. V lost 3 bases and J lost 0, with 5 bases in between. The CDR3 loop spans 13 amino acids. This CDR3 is CASSESLNTEAFF. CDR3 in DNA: TGTGCCAGCAGTGAGTCCTTGAACACTGAAGCTTTCTTT.

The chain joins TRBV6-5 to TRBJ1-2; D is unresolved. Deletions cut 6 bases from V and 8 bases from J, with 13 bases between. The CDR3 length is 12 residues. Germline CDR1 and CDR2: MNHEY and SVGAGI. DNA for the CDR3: TGTGCCAGCAGCGCCCTTGTAGGGGGCTACACCTTC. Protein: CASSALVGGYTF.

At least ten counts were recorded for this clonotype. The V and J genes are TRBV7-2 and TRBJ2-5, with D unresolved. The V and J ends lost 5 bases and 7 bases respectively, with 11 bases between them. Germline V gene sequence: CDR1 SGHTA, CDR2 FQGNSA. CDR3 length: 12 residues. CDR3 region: CASSPSIWTQYF. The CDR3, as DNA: TGTGCCAGCAGCCCGTCGATTTGGACCCAGTACTTC.

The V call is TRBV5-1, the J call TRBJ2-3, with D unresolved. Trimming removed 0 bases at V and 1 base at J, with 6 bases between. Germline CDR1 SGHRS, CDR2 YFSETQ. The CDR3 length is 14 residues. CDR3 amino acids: CASSLAAGTDTQYF. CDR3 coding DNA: TGCGCCAGCAGCTTGGCGGCAGGCACAGATACGCAGTATTTT. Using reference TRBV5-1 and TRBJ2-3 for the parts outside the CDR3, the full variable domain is KAGVTQTPRYLIKTRGQQVTLSCSPISGHRSVSWYQQTPGQGLQFLFEYFSETQRNKGNFPGRFSGRQFSNSRSEMNVSTLELGDSALYLCASSLAAGTDTQYFGPGTRLTVL.

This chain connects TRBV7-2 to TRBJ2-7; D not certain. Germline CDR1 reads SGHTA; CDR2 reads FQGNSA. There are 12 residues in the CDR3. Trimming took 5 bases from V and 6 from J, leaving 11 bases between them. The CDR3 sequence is CASSGSFREQYF. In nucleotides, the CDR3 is TGTGCCAGCAGCGGGTCCTTTCGCGAGCAGTACTTC.

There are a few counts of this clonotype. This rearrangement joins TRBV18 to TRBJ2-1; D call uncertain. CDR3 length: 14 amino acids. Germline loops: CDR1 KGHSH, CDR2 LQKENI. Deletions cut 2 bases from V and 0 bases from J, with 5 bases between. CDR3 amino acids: CASSPGLSYNEQFF. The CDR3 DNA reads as TGTGCCAGCTCACCAGGGCTCTCCTACAATGAGCAGTTCTTC. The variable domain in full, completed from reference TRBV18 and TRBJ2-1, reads NAGVMQNPRHLVRRRGQEARLRCSPMKGHSHVYWYRQLPEEGLKFMVYLQKENIIDESGMPKERFSAEFPKEGPSILRIQQVVRGDSAAYFCASSPGLSYNEQFFGPGTRLTVL.

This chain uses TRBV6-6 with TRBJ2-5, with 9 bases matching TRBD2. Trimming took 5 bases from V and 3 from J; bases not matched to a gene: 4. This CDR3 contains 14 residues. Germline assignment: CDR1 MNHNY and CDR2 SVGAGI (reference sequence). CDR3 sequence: CASSHRLAEETQYF. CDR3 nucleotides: TGTGCCAGCAGTCACCGACTAGCGGAAGAGACCCAGTACTTC.

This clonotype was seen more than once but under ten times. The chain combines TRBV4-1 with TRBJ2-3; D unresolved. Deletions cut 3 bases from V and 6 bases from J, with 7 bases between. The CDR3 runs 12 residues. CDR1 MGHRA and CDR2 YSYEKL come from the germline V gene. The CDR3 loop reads CASSHHGDTQYF. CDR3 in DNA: TGCGCCAGCAGCCACCATGGGGATACGCAGTATTTT.

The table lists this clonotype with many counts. In DNA form, the CDR3 reads TGTGCCCGGGACCGAGGCCACTATGGCTACACCTTC. This codes for CARDRGHYGYTF. The chain is built from TRBV30 and TRBJ1-2; tentatively, D is TRBD1 (5 bases). The CDR3 has 12 residues. Looked up from germline, CDR1 is GTSNPN and CDR2 is SVGIG (reference sequence). Trimming stripped 8 bases from V and 3 bases from J, with 13 bases between.

The chain's CDR3 is CASSSQQGSTDTQYF. The CDR3 DNA sequence: TGCGCCAGCAGCTCCCAACAGGGTAGCACAGATACGCAGTATTTT. The rearrangement joins TRBV5-1 to TRBJ2-3, with D perhaps matching TRBD1 (6 bases). V was shortened by 3 bases and J by 0 bases, with 11 bases between the two germline ends. Germline CDR1 and CDR2: SGHRS and YFSETQ. The CDR3 has 15 amino acids.

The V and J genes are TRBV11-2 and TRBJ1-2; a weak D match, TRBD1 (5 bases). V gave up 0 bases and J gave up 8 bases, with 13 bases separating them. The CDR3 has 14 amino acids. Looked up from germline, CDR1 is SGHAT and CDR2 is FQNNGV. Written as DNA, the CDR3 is TGTGCCAGCAGCTTAGATCAGGGAAACGGGGGCTACACCTTC. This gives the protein CASSLDQGNGGYTF.

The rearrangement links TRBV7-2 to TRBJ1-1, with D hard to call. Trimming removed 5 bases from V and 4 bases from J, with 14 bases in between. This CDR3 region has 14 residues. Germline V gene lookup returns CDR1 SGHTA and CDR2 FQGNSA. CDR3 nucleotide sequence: TGTGCCAGCAGCCACGACCGTCGGCGCACTGAAGCTTTCTTT. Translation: CASSHDRRRTEAFF.

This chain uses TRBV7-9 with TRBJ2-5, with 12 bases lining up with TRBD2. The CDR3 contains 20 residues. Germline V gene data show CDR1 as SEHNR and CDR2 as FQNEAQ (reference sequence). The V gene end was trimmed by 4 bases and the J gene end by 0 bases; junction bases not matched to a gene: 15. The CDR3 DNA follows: TGTGCCAGCAGCTCCACTAGACGGGAGAGGACTAGCGGGGACCAAGAGACCCAGTACTTC. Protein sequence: CASSSTRRERTSGDQETQYF.

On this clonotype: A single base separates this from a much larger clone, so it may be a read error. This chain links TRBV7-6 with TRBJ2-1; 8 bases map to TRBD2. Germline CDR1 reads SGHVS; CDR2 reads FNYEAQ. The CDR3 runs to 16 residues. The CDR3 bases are TGTGCCATCAGCCAACCGGGACTAGGACCGGGAGATGAGCAGTTCTTC. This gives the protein CAISQPGLGPGDEQFF.

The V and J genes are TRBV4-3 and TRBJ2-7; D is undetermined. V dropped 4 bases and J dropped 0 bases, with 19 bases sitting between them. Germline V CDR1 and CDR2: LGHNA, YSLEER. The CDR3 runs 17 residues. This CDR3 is CASSLSVSGFLSYEQYF. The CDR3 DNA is TGCGCCAGCAGCCTAAGCGTGTCGGGTTTTCTCTCCTACGAGCAGTACTTC.

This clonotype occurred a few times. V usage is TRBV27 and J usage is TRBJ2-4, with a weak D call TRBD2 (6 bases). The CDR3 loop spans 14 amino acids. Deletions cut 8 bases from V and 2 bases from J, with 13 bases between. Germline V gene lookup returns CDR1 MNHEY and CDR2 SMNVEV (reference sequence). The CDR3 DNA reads TGTGCCAGCTCCTTCGGGGGAACCAAAAACATTCAGTACTTC. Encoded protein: CASSFGGTKNIQYF.

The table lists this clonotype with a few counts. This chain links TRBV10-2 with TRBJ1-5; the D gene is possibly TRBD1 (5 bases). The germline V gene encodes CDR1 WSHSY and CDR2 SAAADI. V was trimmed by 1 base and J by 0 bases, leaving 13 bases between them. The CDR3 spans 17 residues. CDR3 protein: CASSELGGGSSNQPQHF. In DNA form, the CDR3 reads TGCGCCAGCAGTGAGTTGGGGGGGGGAAGTAGCAATCAGCCCCAGCATTTT.

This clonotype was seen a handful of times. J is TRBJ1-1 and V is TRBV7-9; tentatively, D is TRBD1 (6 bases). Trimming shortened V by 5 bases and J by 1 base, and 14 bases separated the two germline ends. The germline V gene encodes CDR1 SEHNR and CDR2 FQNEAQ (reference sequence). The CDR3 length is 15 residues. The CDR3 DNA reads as TGTGCCAGCAGCAAACCCGCAGGGGCGAACACTGAAGCTTTCTTT. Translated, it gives CASSKPAGANTEAFF.

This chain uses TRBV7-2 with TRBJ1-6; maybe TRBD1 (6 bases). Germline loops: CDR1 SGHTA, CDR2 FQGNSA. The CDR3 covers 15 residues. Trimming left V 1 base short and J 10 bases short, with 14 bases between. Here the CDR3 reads CASSLGFGTTSPLHF. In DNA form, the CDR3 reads TGTGCCAGCAGCTTAGGTTTTGGGACAACCTCACCCCTCCACTTT.